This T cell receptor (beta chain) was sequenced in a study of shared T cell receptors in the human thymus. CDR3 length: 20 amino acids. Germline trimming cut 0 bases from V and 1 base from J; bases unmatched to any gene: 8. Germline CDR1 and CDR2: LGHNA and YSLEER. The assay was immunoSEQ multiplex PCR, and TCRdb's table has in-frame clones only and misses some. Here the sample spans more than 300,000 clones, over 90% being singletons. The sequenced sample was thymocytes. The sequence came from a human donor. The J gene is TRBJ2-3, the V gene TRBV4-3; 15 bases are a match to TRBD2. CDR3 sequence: CASSQESRTSGRGGTDTQYF. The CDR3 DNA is TGCGCCAGCAGCCAAGAATCGCGGACTAGCGGGAGGGGGGGCACAGATACGCAGTATTTT.